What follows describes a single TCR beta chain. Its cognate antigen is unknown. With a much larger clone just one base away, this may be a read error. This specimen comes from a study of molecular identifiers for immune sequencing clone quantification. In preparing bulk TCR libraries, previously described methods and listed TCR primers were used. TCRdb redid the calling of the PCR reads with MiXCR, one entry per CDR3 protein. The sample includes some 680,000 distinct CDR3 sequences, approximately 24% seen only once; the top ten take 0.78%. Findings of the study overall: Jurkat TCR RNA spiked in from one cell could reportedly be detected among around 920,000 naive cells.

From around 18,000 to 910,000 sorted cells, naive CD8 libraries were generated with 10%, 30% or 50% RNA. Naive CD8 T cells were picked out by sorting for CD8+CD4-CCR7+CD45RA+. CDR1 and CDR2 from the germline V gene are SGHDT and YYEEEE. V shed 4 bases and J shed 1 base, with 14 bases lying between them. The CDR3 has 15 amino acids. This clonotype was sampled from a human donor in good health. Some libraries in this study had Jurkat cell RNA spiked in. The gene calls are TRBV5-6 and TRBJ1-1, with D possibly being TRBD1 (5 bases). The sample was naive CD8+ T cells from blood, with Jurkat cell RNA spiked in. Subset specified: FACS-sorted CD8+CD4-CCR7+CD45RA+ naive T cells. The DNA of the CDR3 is TGTGCCAGCAGCCACGGGCCAGGGCGGAACACTGAAGCTTTCTTT. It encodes CASSHGPGRNTEAFF.